Listed here is a single TCR beta chain. The CDR3 regions of TCR beta were amplified from RNA transcripts. An initial round of RT-PCR targeting the TCR CDR3 relied on the HTBI primer set. TCRdb reanalysed the multiplex PCR reads using MiXCR and keeps one entry per CDR3 protein. The sample yields about 270,000 distinct CDR3 sequences, approximately 23% seen once. The data were taken from a study of T cells in Graves' hyperthyroidism and ophthalmopathy. Each diagnosis was grounded in clinical symptoms, serum thyroxine and TRAb, thyroid ultrasound, and orbital computed tomography. CDR3 size: 17 residues. The trim removed 5 bases at V and 2 bases at J, leaving 10 bases unmatched. Germline CDR1 MNHNS, CDR2 SASEGT.

The sequencing input was blood. The TCR was taken from a woman in her thirties or forties with Graves' ophthalmopathy. The J gene is TRBJ2-5, the V gene TRBV6-1; TRBD1 matches at 11 bases. The CDR3 sequence: CASSPGQGVRRQETQYF. The CDR3, as DNA: TGTGCCAGCAGTCCGGGACAGGGGGTAAGGCGGCAAGAGACCCAGTACTTC.